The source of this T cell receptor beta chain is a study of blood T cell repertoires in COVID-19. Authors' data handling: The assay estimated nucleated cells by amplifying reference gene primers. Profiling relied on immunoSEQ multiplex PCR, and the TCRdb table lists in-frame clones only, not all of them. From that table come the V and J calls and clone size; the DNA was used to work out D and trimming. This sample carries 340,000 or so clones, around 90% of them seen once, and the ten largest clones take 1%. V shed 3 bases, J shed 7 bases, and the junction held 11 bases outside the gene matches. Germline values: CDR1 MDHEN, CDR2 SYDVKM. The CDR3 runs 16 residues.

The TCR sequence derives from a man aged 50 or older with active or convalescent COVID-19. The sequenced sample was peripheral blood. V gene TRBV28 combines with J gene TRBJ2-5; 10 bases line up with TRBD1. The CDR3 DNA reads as TGTGCCAGCAGTTTGCGACAGGGGGCCGTTCCGCGGACCCAGTACTTC. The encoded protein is CASSLRQGAVPRTQYF.